The 19 T cell receptor beta chains given below trace back to one sample, sequenced in a study of T cell responses to AZD1222 COVID-19 vaccine. The data were produced by immunoSEQ multiplex PCR, yet TCRdb's version contains in-frame clones alone and is incomplete. The sample has around 200,000 clones; almost 90% are singletons. Sequences were derived from peripheral blood, sampled on day 0 of AZD1222 vaccination. These receptors originate from an adult in good health.

V usage is TRBV5-6 and J usage is TRBJ1-2; 8 bases line up with TRBD1. CDR1 and CDR2 from the germline V gene are SGHDT and YYEEEE. Germline trimming cut 6 bases from V and 1 base from J; bases unmatched to any gene: 8. CDR3 length: 15 residues. CDR3 residues: CASTLTGQGNYGYTF. The CDR3 DNA is TGTGCCAGCACCCTTACTGGACAGGGTAACTATGGCTACACCTTC. Combining the CDR3 with reference TRBV5-6 and TRBJ1-2 gives the whole variable domain DAGVTQSPTHLIKTRGQQVTLRCSPKSGHDTVSWYQQALGQGPQFIFQYYEEEERQRGNFPDRFSGHQFPNYSSELNVNALLLGDSALYLCASTLTGQGNYGYTFGSGTRLTVV.

The sample holds one count of this clone. This chain joins TRBV7-2 and TRBJ1-2; TRBD1 agrees at 7 bases. Per the germline V gene, CDR1 is SGHTA and CDR2 is FQGNSA. The V gene end was trimmed by 5 bases and the J gene end by 5 bases; junction bases not matched to a gene: 8. The CDR3 has 14 residues. CDR3 DNA: TGTGCCAGCAGCAATAAGGCAGGGGGTTATGGCTACACCTTC. This translates into CASSNKAGGYGYTF.

This rearrangement joins TRBV28 to TRBJ2-7; maybe TRBD1 (6 bases). The length of the CDR3 is 14 residues. Germline loops: CDR1 MDHEN, CDR2 SYDVKM. Trimming removed 5 bases from V and 0 bases from J, with 11 bases in between. The DNA of the CDR3 is TGTGCCAGCAGTCCCCGACAGGACTCCTACGAGCAGTACTTC. It codes for CASSPRQDSYEQYF.

This clone occurred once. The genes are TRBV2 and TRBJ2-7; D not certain. V was cut by 2 bases and J by 5 bases, with 7 bases left in between. The CDR3 length is 12 residues. In germline, CDR1 is SNHLY, CDR2 FYNNEI. This CDR3 is CASSETTHEQYF. The CDR3 DNA reads as TGTGCCAGCAGTGAAACAACTCACGAGCAGTACTTC.

The rearrangement uses TRBV7-8 and TRBJ1-2; no firm D call. The CDR3 covers 15 residues. Germline CDR1 and CDR2: SGHVS and FQNEAQ. The V gene lost 1 base and the J gene lost 5 bases, with 14 bases spanning the gap. The CDR3 is CASSLVADGVYGYTF. CDR3 nucleotide sequence: TGTGCCAGCAGCTTAGTTGCGGACGGGGTTTATGGCTACACCTTC.

The rearrangement joins TRBV5-4 to TRBJ1-5; D is unresolved. Trimming shortened V by 4 bases and J by 0 bases, and 11 bases separated the two germline ends. The CDR3 has 15 residues. Germline CDR1 and CDR2: SGHNT and YYREEE (reference sequence). The CDR3 DNA reads TGTGCCAGCAGCCCGGACGGCGCTAGCAATCAGCCCCAGCATTTT. Its translation is CASSPDGASNQPQHF.

J is TRBJ1-1 and V is TRBV6-5, with D perhaps matching TRBD1 (5 bases). The CDR3 spans 13 residues. CDR1 MNHEY and CDR2 SVGAGI come from the germline V gene. The V end was cut by 9 bases, the J end by 5 bases, with 16 bases between. The DNA of the CDR3 is TGTGCCAGTGGCCTTGGAAGGGGAACTGAAGCTTTCTTT. It encodes CASGLGRGTEAFF.

The chain couples TRBV3-1 (or the pseudogene TRBV3-2) to TRBJ2-2; the match to TRBD2 covers 7 bases. V trimming: 8 bases; J trimming: 4 bases; junction bases outside the gene matches: 10. Germline lookup yields CDR1 LGHDT and CDR2 YNNKEL (reference sequence). The CDR3 has 15 amino acids. DNA of the CDR3: TGTGCCAGCGGCTCACTGGGGGGGGGCACCGGGGAGCTGTTTTTT. Protein product: CASGSLGGGTGELFF.

This clone was picked up one time. The V and J genes are TRBV19 and TRBJ2-7; a possible D gene is TRBD1 (6 bases). This CDR3 is built from 13 residues. Trimming took off 7 bases at V and 6 bases at J, with 16 bases between the two ends. Germline V gene lookup returns CDR1 LNHDA and CDR2 SQIVND (reference sequence). CDR3 in DNA: TGTGCCAGTATTCCCGAGGGGGTGGGCGAGCAGTACTTC. This codes for CASIPEGVGEQYF.

The chain joins TRBV6-5 to TRBJ1-2, with 7 bases identical to TRBD1. Per the germline V gene, CDR1 is MNHEY and CDR2 is SVGAGI. The junction had 12 bases not matched to a gene; V was cut back by 6 bases and J by 8 bases. The CDR3 loop spans 14 amino acids. The CDR3 coding sequence is TGTGCCAGCAGCCCAGACAGGGTGGTCGGGGGCTACACCTTC. Protein sequence: CASSPDRVVGGYTF.

The V call is TRBV18, the J call TRBJ1-5; no firm D call. This CDR3 comprises 13 residues. Germline V lookup: CDR1 KGHSH, CDR2 LQKENI. V was pared by 5 bases and J by 1 base, with 6 bases between. The CDR3 here is CASSSASNQPQHF. As DNA, the CDR3 is TGTGCCAGCTCATCGGCGAGCAATCAGCCCCAGCATTTT.

The chain employs TRBV6-1 and TRBJ1-1; unclear D gene. Germline V gene sequence: CDR1 MNHNS, CDR2 SASEGT. V was clipped by 2 bases and J by 2 bases, with 18 bases between them. This CDR3 is 17 amino acids long. CDR3 nucleotides: TGTGCCAGCAGTGAATCGTGGGAGGGCGGAAGAAACACTGAAGCTTTCTTT. Its translation: CASSESWEGGRNTEAFF.

V is TRBV19 and J is TRBJ2-1; D is unresolved. Per the germline V gene, CDR1 is LNHDA and CDR2 is SQIVND (reference sequence). The CDR3 sequence is 16 residues long. The V end was cut by 4 bases, the J end by 2 bases, with 15 bases between. The CDR3 DNA sequence: TGTGCCAGTAGTAGGAACCCCTCCCCCCCCTACAATGAGCAGTTCTTC. Its protein product is CASSRNPSPPYNEQFF.

The chain carries TRBV12-3 or TRBV12-4 and TRBJ1-2; D uncertain. This CDR3 has 12 amino acids. V was cut by 5 bases and J by 4 bases, with 8 bases left in between. DNA of the CDR3: TGTGCCAGCAGTCCCGGGATCTATGGCTACACCTTC. It translates to CASSPGIYGYTF.

The chain carries TRBV7-9 and TRBJ2-7; weak D call: TRBD1 (5 bases). This CDR3 region has 15 residues. CDR1 SEHNR and CDR2 FQNEAQ come from the germline V gene (reference sequence). Trimming took 3 bases from V and 7 from J, leaving 19 bases between them. In DNA, the CDR3 is TGTGCCAGCAGCTTCCAAGGTGGCAGGGTATGGGAGCAGTACTTC. It translates to CASSFQGGRVWEQYF.

This clone was detected once. The V and J genes are TRBV6-5 and TRBJ1-4; tentative D call: TRBD1 (5 bases). Germline V gives CDR1 MNHEY, CDR2 SVGAGI. Trimming removed 6 bases at V and 4 bases at J, with 12 bases between. This CDR3 spans 14 amino acids. The CDR3 spells CASSPSRDNEKLFF. The CDR3 DNA reads TGTGCCAGCAGCCCCAGCAGGGATAATGAAAAACTGTTTTTT.

The chain combines TRBV3-1 (or the pseudogene TRBV3-2) with TRBJ1-2; no definite D call. The CDR3 is 15 residues long. CDR1 is LGHDT, CDR2 YNNKEL, per germline (reference sequence). Deletions cut 1 base from V and 3 bases from J, with 12 bases between. CDR3 in DNA: TGTGCCAGCAGCCAAGGGGAGGGAATGGACTATGGCTACACCTTC. Translated: CASSQGEGMDYGYTF.

The chain links TRBV19 to TRBJ1-5; 10 positions match TRBD1. Trimming cost V 3 bases and J 4 bases; bases outside gene matches: 6. In germline, CDR1 is LNHDA, CDR2 SQIVND (reference sequence). The CDR3 spans 16 residues. The CDR3 here is CASSIGDRGFNQPQHF. The CDR3 bases are TGTGCCAGTAGTATCGGGGACAGGGGTTTTAATCAGCCCCAGCATTTT.

Turning to this clone: Other DNA variants within this sample encode the same CDR3. V and J are TRBV9 and TRBJ2-5; TRBD2 aligns across 7 bases. Per germline, CDR1 SGDLS and CDR2 YYNGEE. This CDR3 has 16 amino acids. Trimming at V came to 0 bases and at J to 1 base, leaving 6 bases not matched to a gene. CDR3 sequence: CASSVATREGQETQYF. CDR3 DNA sequence: TGTGCCAGCAGCGTAGCTACAAGGGAGGGCCAAGAGACCCAGTACTTC.